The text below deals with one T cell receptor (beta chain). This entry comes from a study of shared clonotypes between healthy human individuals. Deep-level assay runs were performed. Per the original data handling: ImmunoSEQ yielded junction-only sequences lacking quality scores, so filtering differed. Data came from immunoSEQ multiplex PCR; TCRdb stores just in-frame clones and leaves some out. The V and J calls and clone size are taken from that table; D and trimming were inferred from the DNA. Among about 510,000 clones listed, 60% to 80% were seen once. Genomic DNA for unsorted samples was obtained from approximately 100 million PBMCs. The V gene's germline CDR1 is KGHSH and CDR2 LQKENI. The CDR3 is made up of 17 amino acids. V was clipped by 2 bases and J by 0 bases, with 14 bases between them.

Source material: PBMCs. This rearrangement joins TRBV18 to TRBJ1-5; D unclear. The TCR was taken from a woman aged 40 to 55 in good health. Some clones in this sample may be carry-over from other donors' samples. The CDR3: CASSPYPPGDSNQPQHF. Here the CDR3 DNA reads TGTGCCAGCTCACCATATCCGCCAGGAGATAGCAATCAGCCCCAGCATTTT.